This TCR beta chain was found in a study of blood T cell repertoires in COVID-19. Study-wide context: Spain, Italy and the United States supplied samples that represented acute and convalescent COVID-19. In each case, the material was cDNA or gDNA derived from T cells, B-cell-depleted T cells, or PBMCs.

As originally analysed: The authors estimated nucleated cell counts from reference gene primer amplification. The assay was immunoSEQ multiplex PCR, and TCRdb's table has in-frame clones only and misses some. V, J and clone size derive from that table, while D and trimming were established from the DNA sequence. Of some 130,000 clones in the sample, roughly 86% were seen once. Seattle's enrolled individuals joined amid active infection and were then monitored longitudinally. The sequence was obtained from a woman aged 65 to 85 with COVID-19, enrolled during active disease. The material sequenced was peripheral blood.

CDR3 sequence (DNA): TGCAGCGTTGTTTCATGGCAGGGGGGCTACACCTTC. Its translation is CSVVSWQGGYTF. This chain uses TRBV29-1 with TRBJ1-2; D possibly corresponds to TRBD1 (6 bases). Trimming pared 4 bases from V and 8 bases from J, leaving 14 bases between. Germline values: CDR1 SQVTM, CDR2 ANQGSEA. CDR3 size: 12 residues.